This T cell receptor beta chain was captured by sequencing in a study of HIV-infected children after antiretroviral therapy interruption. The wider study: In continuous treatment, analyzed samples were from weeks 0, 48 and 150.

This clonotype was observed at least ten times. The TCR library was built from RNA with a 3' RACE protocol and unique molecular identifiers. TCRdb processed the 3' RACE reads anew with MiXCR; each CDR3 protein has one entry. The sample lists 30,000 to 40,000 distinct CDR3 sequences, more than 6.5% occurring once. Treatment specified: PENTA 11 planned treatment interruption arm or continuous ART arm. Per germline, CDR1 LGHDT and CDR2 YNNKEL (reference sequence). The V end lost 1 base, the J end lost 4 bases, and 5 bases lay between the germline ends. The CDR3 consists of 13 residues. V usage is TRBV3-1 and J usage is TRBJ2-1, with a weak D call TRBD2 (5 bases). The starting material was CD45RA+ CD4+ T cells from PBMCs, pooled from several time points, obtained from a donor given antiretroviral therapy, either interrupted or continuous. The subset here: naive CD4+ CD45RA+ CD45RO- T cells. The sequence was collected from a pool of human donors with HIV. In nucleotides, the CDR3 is TGTGCCAGCAGCCAAGGAGGGTACAATGAGCAGTTCTTC. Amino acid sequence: CASSQGGYNEQFF.